Below, 6 T cell receptor beta chains from the same sample are listed, as sequenced in a study of blood T cell repertoires in COVID-19. Using immunoSEQ multiplex PCR, the repertoire was profiled, and TCRdb retains in-frame clones only, with some absent. The sample has roughly 300,000 clones, less than 85% seen once. Material: peripheral blood. These receptors all stem from a human donor with COVID-19, enrolled during active disease. The donor label of this sample is uncertain.

This chain connects TRBV6-5 to TRBJ2-1, with D possibly matching TRBD2 (6 bases). V was clipped by 5 bases and J by 7 bases, with 18 bases between them. Germline V gene data show CDR1 as MNHEY and CDR2 as SVGAGI. The CDR3 has 15 amino acids. DNA for the CDR3: TGTGCCAGCAGTCGCAGCGGGCCTCGAGGGAATGAGCAGTTCTTC. This sequence encodes CASSRSGPRGNEQFF.

This chain connects TRBV19 to TRBJ1-2, with D tentatively TRBD1 (5 bases). The CDR3 is 13 residues long. V lost 4 bases and J 3 bases, leaving 9 bases between the germline ends. Germline loops: CDR1 LNHDA, CDR2 SQIVND (reference sequence). CDR3 sequence: CASSTDIYYGYTF. The CDR3 DNA reads TGTGCCAGTAGTACGGACATCTACTATGGCTACACCTTC.

The gene calls are TRBV30 and TRBJ2-5; the match to TRBD2 covers 7 bases. With 7 bases clipped from V and 5 bases from J, the junction kept 10 bases outside the gene matches. Germline lookup yields CDR1 GTSNPN and CDR2 SVGIG (reference sequence). The CDR3 sequence is 13 residues long. CDR3 bases: TGTGCCTTCAGCGGGGCCGTCGGGGAGACCCAGTACTTC. It is translated as CAFSGAVGETQYF.

As regards this clone: Different DNA sequences within this sample yield the same CDR3. In DNA form, the CDR3 reads TGTGCCAGCAGTGGACTAGCGGGAGGAACAGATACGCAGTATTTT. It is translated as CASSGLAGGTDTQYF. V is TRBV2 and J is TRBJ2-3; 13 nucleotides align to TRBD2. With 4 bases clipped from V and 3 bases from J, the junction kept 1 base outside the gene matches. This CDR3 has 15 amino acids. The V gene's germline CDR1 is SNHLY and CDR2 FYNNEI.

The V and J genes are TRBV7-2 and TRBJ2-1, with D perhaps TRBD2 (5 bases). The CDR3 runs 15 residues. The V gene's germline CDR1 is SGHTA and CDR2 FQGNSA. Trimming stripped 3 bases from V and 4 bases from J, with 13 bases between. CDR3: CASSFEGTGYNEQFF. CDR3 nucleotides: TGTGCCAGCAGCTTCGAAGGAACGGGATACAATGAGCAGTTCTTC.

This clone was detected many times. The rearrangement joins TRBV6-1 to TRBJ1-3, with D possibly TRBD1 on 6 matching bases. The CDR3 spans 16 residues. Deletions cut 3 bases from V and 4 bases from J, with 16 bases between. CDR1 and CDR2 (germline): MNHNS, SASEGT. CDR3 in amino acids: CASSDTDQGMGNTIYF. Written as DNA, the CDR3 is TGTGCCAGCAGTGACACCGACCAGGGGATGGGAAACACCATATATTTT.